This TCR beta chain was retrieved from a study of CD4 T cells in relation to SARS-CoV-2 and coronaviruses (dated by TCRdb to about 2021). The study in broad terms: Patient-derived lymphoblastoid cell lines were used to map the HLA restriction of shared crossreactive spike epitopes. At the level of individual TCR clonotypes, the study evaluated whether memory CD4+ T cells crossreact between the spike proteins of SARS-CoV-2 and those of common cold coronaviruses. The Adaptive Biotechnologies TCR-sequencing kit was used for samples from a few pre-COVID donors and for the naive versus memory experiments, whereas the other data were Illumina-based. A different, Illumina-based TCR-beta assay was used to sequence expansion assays from other donors in the study.

The germline V gene sets CDR1 to SQVTM and CDR2 to ANQGSEA. For this chain, trimming is 4 bases at the V end and 3 bases at the J end, and the number of junction bases without a gene match is 7. The CDR3 contains 14 residues, cysteine and phenylalanine counted. Left in the record is the CDR3 DNA by itself, 42 bases read in frame from the first base. As regards this clone: Its antigen is still unknown. No base qualities exist here, and no much larger clone lies one base off it.

Overall results and qualifications from the work: Crossreactive clones showed significantly weaker SARS-CoV-2-driven expansion than monoreactive clones, consistent with antigenic imprinting. Crossreactivity analysis centred on spike protein, so crossreactivity against other viral proteins was not assessed. Because no donor provided both pre-pandemic and post-infection samples, tracing the source of pre-existing responses was limited. Approximately 69% of donors had memory CD4+ clonotypes that crossrecognized SARS-CoV-2 and at least one common cold coronavirus spike. Small numbers of patients and of tested TCRs were a limitation of the study. Sequencing of naive versus memory cells indicated that the assay detects memory recall responses, not primary responses primed during culture.

Deep-resolution immunoSEQ TCR-beta sequencing was performed on DNA from uncultured naive and memory CD4+ T cells. The paper's data handling went like this. During preprocessing, nonproductive sequences were removed, along with CDR3s that did not begin with C, did not end with F or W, or were shorter than 7 amino acids. Cultured and uncultured naive and memory CD4+ repertoires were searched for CDR3s previously identified as spike- and CEF-reactive. Pairwise Levenshtein distance, computed with the stringdist R package after three terminal residues were trimmed from each end, was used as the measure of CDR3 homology. Held by TCRdb, this immuneACCESS table contains in-frame sequences only and omits some clones. Under half of the omission traces to an unresolved V gene where checked; the cause of the rest is unknown. For V, J and clone size, that table is used; D and trimming come from the DNA. The sample has 60,000 to 75,000 clones on record, just over 90% of them singletons. Clones ranked in the top ten supply roughly 0.21% of the sample.

CD4+ T cells from unexposed donors were collected before the COVID-19 pandemic (2011-2018). Naive and memory CD4+ T cells were separated from cryopreserved PBMCs by first enriching for CD4 and then performing EasySep naive CD4+ T cell enrichment. The leukapheresis product used for the unexposed donors was purchased from a commercial source. PBMCs were isolated from leukapheresis product or whole blood by Ficoll-Paque PLUS gradient centrifugation. PBMCs were either cryopreserved at -140°C or used fresh in the expansion assay. The QIAamp Micro DNA Kit was used to extract genomic DNA from the CD4+ T cells.

This receptor was identified in a human donor in good health. Rearrangement joined TRBV29-1 to TRBJ1-2, with TRBD1 identical over 8 junction bases. The specimen was naive CD4+ T cells from PBMCs. The sample's cell subset or site label is to be understood as: naive CD4+ T cells isolated by negative enrichment. CDR3 loop: CSVARGRGDYGYTF. The sequence in DNA is TGCAGCGTTGCCAGGGGGCGCGGGGACTATGGCTACACCTTC.